The 28 T cell receptor beta chains given below trace back to one sample, sequenced in a study of T-cell memory formation after mild COVID-19. From the 5' RACE reads, TCRdb called clonotypes with MiXCR, one entry per CDR3 protein. The repertoire consists of about 620,000 distinct CDR3 sequences, with roughly 18% occurring once and the leading ten covering about 11%. The specimen was PBMCs or a T cell subset sorted from them (not recorded which). These receptors all come from an adult woman who had mild COVID-19 (a few samples of this study predate the infection). Cell type and time point are not known.

As concerns this clonotype: A much larger clone differs by one base, so this may be a read error. This rearrangement joins TRBV7-9 to TRBJ2-7; D may be TRBD1 (5 bases). Germline V lookup: CDR1 SEHNR, CDR2 FQNEAQ (reference sequence). There are 12 residues in the CDR3. V lost 10 bases, J lost 5 bases, and 15 bases lay in between. In DNA form, the CDR3 reads TGTGCCATGGGGCGACCTGGGGACGAGCAGTACTTC. Its translation: CAMGRPGDEQYF.

This clonotype was seen a few times. The V call is TRBV29-1, the J call TRBJ1-1, with TRBD1 matching over 7 bases. Germline CDR1 SQVTM, CDR2 ANQGSEA. The V gene end was trimmed by 7 bases and the J gene end by 0 bases; junction bases not matched to a gene: 5. The CDR3 consists of 13 residues. The CDR3 sequence: CSGGDRLNTEAFF. The CDR3 nucleotides are TGCAGCGGGGGGGACAGATTGAACACTGAAGCTTTCTTT. Full variable domain (remainder filled in from reference TRBV29-1 and TRBJ1-1): SAVISQKPSRDICQRGTSLTIQCQVDSQVTMMFWYRQQPGQSLTLIATANQGSEATYESGFVIDKFPISRPNLTFSTLTVSNMSPEDSSIYLCSGGDRLNTEAFFGQGTRLTVV.

The J gene is TRBJ2-7, the V gene TRBV5-1; 14 positions agree with TRBD2. The CDR3 consists of 15 residues. The V and J ends lost 3 bases and 4 bases, in that order; junction bases with no gene match: 3. CDR1 is SGHRS, CDR2 YFSETQ, per germline. The CDR3 spells CASSSGLAGEYEQYF. CDR3 bases: TGCGCCAGCAGCTCGGGACTAGCGGGAGAGTACGAGCAGTACTTC.

About this clonotype itself: One base away lies a much larger clone, so this may be a sequencing read error. The V and J genes are TRBV29-1 and TRBJ2-3; D is unresolved. The CDR3 is 11 residues long. V dropped 8 bases and J dropped 3 bases, with 9 bases sitting between them. The germline gives CDR1 SQVTM, CDR2 ANQGSEA. The CDR3 DNA reads TGCAGCTCCTACGGGACAGATACGCAGTATTTT. Its translation: CSSYGTDTQYF.

The rearrangement joins TRBV5-1 to TRBJ2-7; possibly TRBD2 for D (6 bases). Between the trimmed V and J ends, which lost 0 bases and 5 bases, there was a span of 15 bases. Germline V gene lookup returns CDR1 SGHRS and CDR2 YFSETQ. The CDR3 is made up of 15 amino acids. This chain's CDR3 is CASSLEEGIHNEQYF. Written as DNA, the CDR3 is TGCGCCAGCAGCTTGGAGGAGGGAATTCACAACGAGCAGTACTTC.

This clonotype came up many times. The rearrangement links TRBV7-2 to TRBJ2-7; weak D call: TRBD2 (6 bases). With 4 bases removed from V and 2 bases from J, the gap between germline ends came to 9 bases. The CDR3 spans 13 residues. Germline V gives CDR1 SGHTA, CDR2 FQGNSA. The CDR3 is CASSSRRAYEQYF. In DNA form, the CDR3 reads TGTGCCAGCAGCTCCCGGAGGGCCTACGAGCAGTACTTC.

V usage is TRBV6-5 and J usage is TRBJ2-7; the match to TRBD1 covers 8 bases. This CDR3 is built from 15 residues. CDR1 and CDR2 (germline): MNHEY, SVGAGI. V gave up 0 bases and J gave up 4 bases; unmatched junction bases: 5. CDR3 amino acids: CASSYSPGQGYEQYF. The CDR3 coding sequence is TGTGCCAGCAGTTACTCCCCTGGACAGGGTTACGAGCAGTACTTC.

In its sample, this clonotype was seen a few times. The V call is TRBV5-1, the J call TRBJ2-3; D unresolved. CDR3 size: 12 residues. Trimming took off 0 bases at V and 7 bases at J, with 6 bases between the two ends. CDR1 and CDR2 (germline): SGHRS, YFSETQ. The CDR3 sequence is CASSLEGNTQYF. CDR3 in DNA: TGCGCCAGCAGCTTGGAAGGGAATACGCAGTATTTT.

The chain joins TRBV7-8 to TRBJ1-5, with a possible D match to TRBD1 (5 bases). Germline lookup yields CDR1 SGHVS and CDR2 FQNEAQ. V gave up 2 bases and J gave up 3 bases, with 14 bases separating them. CDR3 length equals 16 residues. CDR3 sequence reads: CASSLYGGSDNQPQHF. The CDR3 coding sequence is TGTGCCAGCAGCTTATATGGGGGGAGCGACAATCAGCCCCAGCATTTT.

The genes are TRBV20-1 and TRBJ1-2, with D uncertain. The CDR3 sequence is 13 residues long. The V gene lost 6 bases and the J gene lost 3 bases, with 14 bases spanning the gap. The germline CDR1 and CDR2 sequences are DFQATT and SNEGSKA (reference sequence). CDR3 sequence (DNA): TGCAGTGCCCCCTGGGAATCGCACTATGGCTACACCTTC. The encoded protein is CSAPWESHYGYTF.

This clonotype was seen a handful of times. V gene TRBV3-1 combines with J gene TRBJ2-5; D is uncertain. The CDR3 consists of 14 residues. Germline-derived CDR1 and CDR2 are LGHDT and YNNKEL (reference sequence). Trimming took 1 base from V and 7 from J, leaving 13 bases between them. Written as DNA, the CDR3 is TGTGCCAGCAGCCAAGCAGGAGAGCTGGGGACCCAGTACTTC. Residues: CASSQAGELGTQYF.

In its sample, this clonotype was seen a few times. The V gene is TRBV12-3 or TRBV12-4, the J gene TRBJ1-2, with D unresolved. The CDR3 contains 11 residues. V lost 5 bases and J lost 6, with 7 bases in between. In nucleotides, the CDR3 is TGTGCCAGCAGTGTTGCTAATGGCTACACCTTC. Amino acids: CASSVANGYTF.

This clonotype turned up a few times. J is TRBJ2-7 and V is TRBV6-2 or TRBV6-3; tentatively, D is TRBD2 (6 bases). The V and J ends lost 4 bases and 7 bases respectively, with 14 bases between them. The length of the CDR3 is 13 residues. Germline-derived CDR1 and CDR2 are MNHEY and SVGEGT. CDR3 coding DNA: TGTGCCAGCAGTTTACTAGCAGTCGGAGAGCAGTACTTC. Its protein product is CASSLLAVGEQYF.

This clonotype has at least ten counts. The chain employs TRBV7-9 and TRBJ1-1; D gene unclear. The CDR3 runs 13 residues. Trimming stripped 3 bases from V and 4 bases from J, with 9 bases between. Germline-derived CDR1 and CDR2 are SEHNR and FQNEAQ (reference sequence). The CDR3 reads CASSFPVSTEAFF. The CDR3 region has the DNA TGTGCCAGCAGCTTTCCGGTTAGCACTGAAGCTTTCTTT. The full variable domain, with the rest looked up from reference TRBV7-9 and TRBJ1-1, is DTGVSQNPRHKITKRGQNVTFRCDPISEHNRLYWYRQTLGQGPEFLTYFQNEAQLEKSRLLSDRFSAERPKGSFSTLEIQRTEQGDSAMYLCASSFPVSTEAFFGQGTRLTVV.

This clonotype was seen only a few times. The chain carries TRBV4-1 and TRBJ1-1, with TRBD1 matching 9 bases. J was trimmed by 10 bases and V by 1 base; bases with no gene match: 10. The CDR3 sequence is 15 residues long. Germline CDR1 reads MGHRA; CDR2 reads YSYEKL. CDR3 amino acids: CASSQARPGTGRAFF. The CDR3 DNA sequence: TGCGCCAGCAGCCAAGCCCGTCCCGGGACAGGGAGAGCTTTCTTT.

This clonotype showed up just a few times. This rearrangement joins TRBV24-1 to TRBJ2-3; D may be TRBD2 (5 bases). The CDR3 sequence is 16 residues long. Trimming took 7 bases from V and 5 from J, leaving 21 bases between them. Looked up from germline, CDR1 is KGHDR and CDR2 is SFDVKD. The CDR3 DNA follows: TGTGCCACCAGCCCGGCGGCGGGCCAGGCGGGAGATACGCAGTATTTT. Translation gives CATSPAAGQAGDTQYF.

V gene TRBV7-2 combines with J gene TRBJ2-3; D possibly uses TRBD1 or TRBD2 (5 bases each). Trimming pared 5 bases from V and 1 base from J, leaving 13 bases between. There are 15 residues in the CDR3. Germline CDR1 SGHTA, CDR2 FQGNSA. This chain's CDR3 is CASSNMGVGTDTQYF. The DNA of the CDR3 is TGTGCCAGCAGCAATATGGGGGTTGGCACAGATACGCAGTATTTT.

This clonotype showed up many times. The chain has TRBV7-2 and TRBJ2-7; TRBD2 aligns across 11 bases. V dropped 1 base and J dropped 5; count of bases not matched to a gene: 4. Germline V gene sequence: CDR1 SGHTA, CDR2 FQGNSA. The CDR3 covers 15 residues. Here the CDR3 DNA reads TGTGCCAGCAGCTTAGGGCTAGCGGGAGGTAACGAGCAGTACTTC. It specifies CASSLGLAGGNEQYF.

This clonotype was seen many times. CDR3 residues: CASTGSGYYEQYF. CDR3 nucleotide sequence: TGTGCCAGCACTGGTAGCGGCTACTACGAGCAGTACTTC. The genes are TRBV12-3 or TRBV12-4 and TRBJ2-7; D perhaps matches TRBD2 (6 bases). The V end was cut by 7 bases, the J end by 3 bases, with 13 bases between. The CDR3 covers 13 residues.

This clonotype occurred a few times. The rearrangement links TRBV19 to TRBJ2-4; 10 bases are a match to TRBD1. Germline V gives CDR1 LNHDA, CDR2 SQIVND (reference sequence). CDR3 length: 17 amino acids. Trimming took 9 bases from V and 7 from J; bases not matched to a gene: 18. CDR3 loop: CASTTRDRGRGHNIQYF. The CDR3 DNA follows: TGTGCCAGCACTACCCGGGACAGGGGTCGGGGTCACAACATTCAGTACTTC.

V and J are TRBV20-1 and TRBJ1-4; D ambiguous. The CDR3 is 12 amino acids. Trimming left V 0 bases short and J 7 bases short, with 6 bases between. Germline V gene sequence: CDR1 DFQATT, CDR2 SNEGSKA (reference sequence). CDR3 sequence (DNA): TGCAGTGCTAGAGATCTAAGTGAAAAACTGTTTTTT. It yields the protein CSARDLSEKLFF.

This clonotype has only a few counts. This chain joins TRBV20-1 and TRBJ2-7, with D perhaps TRBD1 (5 bases). The CDR3 is 14 residues long. Germline CDR1 reads DFQATT; CDR2 reads SNEGSKA (reference sequence). The ends were cut back, 1 base at V and 4 bases at J, with 14 bases in the middle. The CDR3 is CSARVGRQPYEQYF. CDR3 DNA sequence: TGCAGTGCTAGAGTTGGGCGACAGCCATACGAGCAGTACTTC.

The rearrangement uses TRBV5-1 and TRBJ2-5, with D tentatively TRBD2 (6 bases). The V gene lost 1 base and the J gene lost 5 bases, with 15 bases spanning the gap. CDR3 length equals 15 residues. In germline, CDR1 is SGHRS, CDR2 YFSETQ. The CDR3 DNA reads TGCGCCAGCAGCTTGTCGCACCTAGGAGGGGAGACCCAGTACTTC. Amino acid sequence: CASSLSHLGGETQYF.

The V gene is TRBV7-3, the J gene TRBJ2-3, with 8 bases aligning to TRBD1. This CDR3 spans 15 amino acids. V lost 5 bases, J lost 7 bases, and 11 bases stayed unmatched. Germline V lookup: CDR1 SGHTA, CDR2 FQGTGA. DNA for the CDR3: TGTGCCAGCAGCCTCCGACAGGGGCCCGGGAATACGCAGTATTTT. Its translation is CASSLRQGPGNTQYF.

This clonotype turned up a few times. The V and J genes are TRBV5-1 and TRBJ2-7; D possibly corresponds to TRBD1 (7 bases). The CDR3 consists of 16 residues. CDR1 is SGHRS and CDR2 is YFSETQ in the germline V gene. V was trimmed by 0 bases and J by 4 bases, leaving 17 bases between them. CDR3 sequence: CASSLGGRDSGYEQYF. CDR3 bases: TGCGCCAGCAGCTTGGGGGGTCGGGACAGCGGGTACGAGCAGTACTTC.

The chain couples TRBV7-3 to TRBJ2-5; possible D gene TRBD1, 5 bases. This CDR3 comprises 16 residues. Trimming pared 2 bases from V and 4 bases from J, leaving 17 bases between. Looked up from germline, CDR1 is SGHTA and CDR2 is FQGTGA. The CDR3: CASSLQARVPIETQYF. DNA for the CDR3: TGTGCCAGCAGCTTACAGGCCAGGGTACCAATAGAGACCCAGTACTTC.

The sample holds a few counts of this clonotype. The CDR3 bases are TGCAGTGCTCCCCGGGGAGCGGGGTCCTACAATGAGCAGTTCTTC. The encoded protein is CSAPRGAGSYNEQFF. The chain recombines TRBV20-1 with TRBJ2-1; 7 nucleotides line up with TRBD2. The germline CDR1 and CDR2 sequences are DFQATT and SNEGSKA (reference sequence). V shed 5 bases, J shed 1 base, and the junction held 8 bases outside the gene matches. The CDR3 runs 15 residues.

The gene calls are TRBV11-3 and TRBJ2-1; 8 bases are a match to TRBD1. V dropped 1 base and J dropped 13; count of bases not matched to a gene: 12. Germline-derived CDR1 and CDR2 are SGHNT and YENEEA. This CDR3 is 15 amino acids long. As DNA, the CDR3 is TGTGCCAGCAGCTTAGTCTCAGGACTTGGACAGGGTCAGTTCTTC. Translating it yields CASSLVSGLGQGQFF. The full variable domain, its missing parts supplied by reference TRBV11-3 and TRBJ2-1, is EAGVVQSPRYKIIEKKQPVAFWCNPISGHNTLYWYLQNLGQGPELLIRYENEEAVDDSQLPKDRFSAERLKGVDSTLKIQPAELGDSAVYLCASSLVSGLGQGQFFGPGTRLTVL.